This T cell receptor beta chain was identified during a study of blood T cells in healthy people across ages. V lost 6 bases and J lost 2, with 14 bases in between. CDR1 and CDR2 from the germline V gene are SQVTM and ANQGSEA. The CDR3 has 14 amino acids. This clonotype was detected a few times. Primed by a sample-barcoded 5' primer and a J-beta primer mix, a second PCR proceeded for about 7 to 11 cycles. All samples gave at least 2.5 million CDR3-containing paired-end reads. TCRdb re-called the 5' RACE reads through MiXCR, storing one row per CDR3 protein. The table shows more than 550,000 distinct CDR3 sequences, with about a fifth occurring only once.

The sequenced sample consisted of blood. The chain couples TRBV29-1 to TRBJ1-5; D not certain. This TCR derives from a man between 70 and 80 years old in good health. CDR3 protein: CSVASGTGNQPQHF. The CDR3 nucleotides are TGCAGCGTAGCCTCAGGTACGGGCAATCAGCCCCAGCATTTT.